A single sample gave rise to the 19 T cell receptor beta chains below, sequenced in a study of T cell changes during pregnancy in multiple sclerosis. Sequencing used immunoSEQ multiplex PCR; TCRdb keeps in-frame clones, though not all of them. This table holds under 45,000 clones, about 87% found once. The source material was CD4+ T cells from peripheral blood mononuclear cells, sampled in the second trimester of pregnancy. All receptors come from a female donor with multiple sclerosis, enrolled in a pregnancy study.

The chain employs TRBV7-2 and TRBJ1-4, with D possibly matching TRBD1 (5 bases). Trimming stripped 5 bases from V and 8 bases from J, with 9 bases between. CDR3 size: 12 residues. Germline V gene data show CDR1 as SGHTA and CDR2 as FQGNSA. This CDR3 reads CASSGSGEKLFF. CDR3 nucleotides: TGTGCCAGCAGCGGGTCAGGGGAAAAACTGTTTTTT.

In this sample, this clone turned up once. The CDR3 is CASSPAVTGVDGYTF. In DNA form, the CDR3 reads TGTGCCAGCAGCCCAGCAGTGACGGGGGTGGATGGCTACACCTTC. J is TRBJ1-2 and V is TRBV5-4; D might be TRBD1 (5 bases). Trimming removed 4 bases from V and 6 bases from J, with 19 bases in between. This CDR3 region has 15 residues. Germline V gene sequence: CDR1 SGHNT, CDR2 YYREEE (reference sequence). Based on the CDR3 plus reference TRBV5-4 and TRBJ1-2, the full variable domain is ETGVTQSPTHLIKTRGQQVTLRCSSQSGHNTVSWYQQALGQGPQFIFQYYREEENGRGNFPPRFSGLQFPNYSSELNVNALELDDSALYLCASSPAVTGVDGYTFGSGTRLTVV.

CDR3 DNA: TGTGCCAGCAGCTTAGGGGGACAGGGGAGATCTAGCAATCAGCCCCAGCATTTT. Protein sequence: CASSLGGQGRSSNQPQHF. The chain has TRBV7-9 and TRBJ1-5; 10 bases map to TRBD1. Germline loops: CDR1 SEHNR, CDR2 FQNEAQ (reference sequence). With V trimmed by 1 base and J by 0 bases, 6 bases remained unmatched. The length of the CDR3 is 18 residues.

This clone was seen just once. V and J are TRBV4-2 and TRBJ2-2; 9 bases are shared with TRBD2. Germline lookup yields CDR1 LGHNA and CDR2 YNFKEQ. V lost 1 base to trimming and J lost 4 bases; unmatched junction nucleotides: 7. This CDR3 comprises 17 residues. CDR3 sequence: CASSQVPGTSITGELFF. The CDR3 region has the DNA TGTGCCAGCAGCCAAGTCCCCGGGACTAGCATCACCGGGGAGCTGTTTTTT.

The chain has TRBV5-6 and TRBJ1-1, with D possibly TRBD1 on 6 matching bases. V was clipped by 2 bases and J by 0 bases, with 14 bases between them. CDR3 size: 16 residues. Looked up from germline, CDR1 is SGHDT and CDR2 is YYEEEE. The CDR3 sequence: CASSLTGTQLNTEAFF. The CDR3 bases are TGTGCCAGCAGCTTAACCGGGACACAGCTGAACACTGAAGCTTTCTTT.

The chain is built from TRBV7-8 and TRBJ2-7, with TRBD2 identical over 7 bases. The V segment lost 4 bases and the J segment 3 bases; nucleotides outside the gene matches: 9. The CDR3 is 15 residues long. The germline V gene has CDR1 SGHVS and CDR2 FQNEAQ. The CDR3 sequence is CASSSRLASSYEQYF. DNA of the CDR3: TGTGCCAGCAGCTCCCGACTAGCCAGTAGCTACGAGCAGTACTTC.

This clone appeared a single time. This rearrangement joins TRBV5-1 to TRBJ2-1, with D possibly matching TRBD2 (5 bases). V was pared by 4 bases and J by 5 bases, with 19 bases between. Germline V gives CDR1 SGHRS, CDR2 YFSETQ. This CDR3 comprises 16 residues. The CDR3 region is CASSPAGQRAHNEQFF. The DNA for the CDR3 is TGCGCCAGCAGCCCGGCGGGCCAGAGGGCCCACAATGAGCAGTTCTTC.

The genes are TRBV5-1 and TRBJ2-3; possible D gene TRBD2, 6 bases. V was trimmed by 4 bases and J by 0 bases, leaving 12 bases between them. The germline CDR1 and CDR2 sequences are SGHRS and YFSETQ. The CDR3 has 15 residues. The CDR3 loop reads CASSLFGGSTDTQYF. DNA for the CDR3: TGCGCCAGCAGCCTATTTGGGGGGAGCACAGATACGCAGTATTTT.

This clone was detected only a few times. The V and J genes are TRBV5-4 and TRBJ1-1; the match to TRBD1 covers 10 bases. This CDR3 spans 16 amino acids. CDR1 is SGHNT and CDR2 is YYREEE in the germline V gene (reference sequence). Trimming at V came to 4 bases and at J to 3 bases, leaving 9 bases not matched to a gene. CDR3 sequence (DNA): TGTGCCAGCAGCCCGGGACAGGGGTTTAAGCACACTGAAGCTTTCTTT. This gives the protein CASSPGQGFKHTEAFF.

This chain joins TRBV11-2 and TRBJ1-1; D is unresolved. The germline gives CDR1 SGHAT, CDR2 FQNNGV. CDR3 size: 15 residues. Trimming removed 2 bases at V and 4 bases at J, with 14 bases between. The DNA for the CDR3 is TGTGCCAGCAGCTTATTGGGGAGGGCGGCCACTGAAGCTTTCTTT. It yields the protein CASSLLGRAATEAFF.

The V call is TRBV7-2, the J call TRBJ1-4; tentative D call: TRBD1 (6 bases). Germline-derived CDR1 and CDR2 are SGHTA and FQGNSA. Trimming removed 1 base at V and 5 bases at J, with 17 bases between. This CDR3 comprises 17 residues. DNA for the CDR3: TGTGCCAGCAGCTTAGATTTGGGGAGGGGGTTAAATGAAAAACTGTTTTTT. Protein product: CASSLDLGRGLNEKLFF.

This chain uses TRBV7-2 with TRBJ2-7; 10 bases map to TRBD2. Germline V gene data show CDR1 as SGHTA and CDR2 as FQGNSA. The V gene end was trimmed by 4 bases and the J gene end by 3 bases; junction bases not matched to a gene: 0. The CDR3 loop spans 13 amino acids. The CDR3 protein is CASSWTSGYEQYF. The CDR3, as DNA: TGTGCCAGCAGCTGGACTAGCGGCTACGAGCAGTACTTC.

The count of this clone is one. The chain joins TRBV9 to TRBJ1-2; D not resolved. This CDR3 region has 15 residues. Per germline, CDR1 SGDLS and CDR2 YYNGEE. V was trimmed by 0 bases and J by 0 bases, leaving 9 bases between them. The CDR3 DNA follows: TGTGCCAGCAGCGTAGGGGCAGAAGCTAACTATGGCTACACCTTC. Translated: CASSVGAEANYGYTF.

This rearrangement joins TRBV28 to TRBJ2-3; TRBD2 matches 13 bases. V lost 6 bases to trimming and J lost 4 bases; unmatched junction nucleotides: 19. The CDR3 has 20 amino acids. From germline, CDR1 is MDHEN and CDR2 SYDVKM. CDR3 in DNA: TGTGCCAGCAGCCTTCCCTATTTCGGAACTAGCGGGAGGGCCGCAGATACGCAGTATTTT. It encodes CASSLPYFGTSGRAADTQYF.

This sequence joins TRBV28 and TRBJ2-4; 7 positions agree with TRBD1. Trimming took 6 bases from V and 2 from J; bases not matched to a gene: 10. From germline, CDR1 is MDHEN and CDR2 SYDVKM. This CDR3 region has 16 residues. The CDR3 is CASSPSRQGSKNIQYF. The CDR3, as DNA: TGTGCCAGCAGCCCCTCGCGACAGGGTTCCAAAAACATTCAGTACTTC.

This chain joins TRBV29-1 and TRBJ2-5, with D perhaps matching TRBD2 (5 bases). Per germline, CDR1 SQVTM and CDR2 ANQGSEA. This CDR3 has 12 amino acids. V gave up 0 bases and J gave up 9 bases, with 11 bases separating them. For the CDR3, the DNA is TGCAGCGTTGAAGATAGTGGGGAGCCCCAGTACTTC. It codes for CSVEDSGEPQYF.

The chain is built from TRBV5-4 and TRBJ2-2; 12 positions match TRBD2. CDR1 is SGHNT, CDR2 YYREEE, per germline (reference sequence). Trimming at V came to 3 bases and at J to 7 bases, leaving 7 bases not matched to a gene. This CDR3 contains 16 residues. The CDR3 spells CASSSTSGRSYGELFF. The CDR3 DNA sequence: TGTGCCAGCAGCTCGACTAGCGGGAGATCTTACGGGGAGCTGTTTTTT.

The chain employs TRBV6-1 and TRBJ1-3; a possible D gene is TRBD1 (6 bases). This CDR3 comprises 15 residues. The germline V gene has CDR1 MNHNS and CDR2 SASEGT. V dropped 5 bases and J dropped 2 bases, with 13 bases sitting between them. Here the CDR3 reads CASSQTGFAGNTIYF. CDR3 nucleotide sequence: TGTGCCAGCAGTCAAACAGGGTTTGCTGGAAACACCATATATTTT.

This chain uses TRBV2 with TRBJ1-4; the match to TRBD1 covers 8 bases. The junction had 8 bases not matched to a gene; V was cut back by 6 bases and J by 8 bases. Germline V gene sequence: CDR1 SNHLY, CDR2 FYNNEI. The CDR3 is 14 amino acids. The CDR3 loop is CASRRRTGQEKLFF. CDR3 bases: TGTGCCAGCAGGAGGAGGACAGGGCAGGAAAAACTGTTTTTT.